The rows below give T cell receptor beta chains drawn from one sample of a study of T cells in Graves' hyperthyroidism and ophthalmopathy. MiXCR, run by TCRdb on the multiplex PCR reads, gives a single entry per CDR3 protein. The sample consists of more than 350,000 distinct CDR3 sequences, approximately 15% of them appearing once. Sequenced: blood. The origin of the receptors is a woman aged 25-40 years with Graves' ophthalmopathy. CDR3s leave out the opening cysteine and the closing phenylalanine or tryptophan.

CDR3: ASTQRGRPEAF; V: TRBV11-3; J: TRBJ1-1
CDR3: SAPNPDEYNEQF; V: TRBV20-1; J: TRBJ2-1
CDR3: ASSLGSENYGYT; V: TRBV7-8; J: TRBJ1-2
CDR3: ASSVRGRYEQY; V: TRBV7-2; J: TRBJ2-7
CDR3: ASSQTGGNQETQY; V: TRBV4-2; J: TRBJ2-5
CDR3: ASSEGEEGPYEQY; V: TRBV6-1; J: TRBJ2-7
CDR3: ASSPTELTGSGNTIY; V: TRBV16; J: TRBJ1-3
CDR3: ASSPGSAKQSYT; V: TRBV3-1; J: TRBJ1-2
CDR3: AIKSTTAGNTIY; V: TRBV12-3/TRBV12-4; J: TRBJ1-3
CDR3: SATRLARNPTGELF; V: TRBV20-1; J: TRBJ2-2
CDR3: SAPNPFRGPKGETQY; V: TRBV20-1; J: TRBJ2-5
CDR3: ASSPPPGLAGFTDTQY; V: TRBV6-1; J: TRBJ2-3
CDR3: ASNPRKRNYGYT; V: TRBV27; J: TRBJ1-2
CDR3: AISSGTSGTYNEQF; V: TRBV24-1; J: TRBJ2-1
CDR3: ASSLGSGGVTDTQY; V: TRBV28; J: TRBJ2-3
CDR3: ATSDALGRETQY; V: TRBV24-1; J: TRBJ2-5
CDR3: ASSRGLALEETQY; V: TRBV18; J: TRBJ2-5
CDR3: ASSATGTGGNTEAF; V: TRBV5-1; J: TRBJ1-1
CDR3: ASSRTPGDGYT; V: TRBV6-1; J: TRBJ1-2
CDR3: ASSLGLAQETQY; V: TRBV11-2; J: TRBJ2-5
CDR3: ASSRGARGDTQY; V: TRBV27; J: TRBJ2-3
CDR3: ASSLGQTRPGNEQF; V: TRBV11-3; J: TRBJ2-1
CDR3: ASSPDGKKQETQY; V: TRBV3-1; J: TRBJ2-5
CDR3: ASSNPSGGQPQH; V: TRBV12-3/TRBV12-4; J: TRBJ1-5
CDR3: ASSMRRDTKNTEAF; V: TRBV19; J: TRBJ1-1
CDR3: ASSDGDTQETQY; V: TRBV6-1; J: TRBJ2-5
CDR3: ASSHPQSSLTDTQY; V: TRBV4-1; J: TRBJ2-3
CDR3: ASSQSLATQETQY; V: TRBV27; J: TRBJ2-5
CDR3: SASPLMQGRNEQF; V: TRBV20-1; J: TRBJ2-1
CDR3: SAIPPGFEKLF; V: TRBV20-1; J: TRBJ1-4
CDR3: ASSEGQDAGQY; V: TRBV10-1; J: TRBJ2-7
CDR3: ATGTQGISNQPQH; V: TRBV6-1; J: TRBJ1-5
CDR3: ASTPVMGSYEQY; V: TRBV4-1; J: TRBJ2-7
CDR3: ASSEMAGNRNTGELF; V: TRBV2; J: TRBJ2-2
CDR3: ASSTDSRRGYT; V: TRBV12-3/TRBV12-4; J: TRBJ1-2
CDR3: ASSLGRQTGNTIY; V: TRBV13; J: TRBJ1-3
CDR3: ASSGGRVDGEQF; V: TRBV2; J: TRBJ2-1
CDR3: ASSFQQGVHGTQY; V: TRBV12-3/TRBV12-4; J: TRBJ2-5
CDR3: ASRGSATDGYT; V: TRBV27; J: TRBJ1-2
CDR3: ASIPGQANTEAF; V: TRBV12-3/TRBV12-4; J: TRBJ1-1
CDR3: ASSPNSQKNYGYT; V: TRBV5-1; J: TRBJ1-2
CDR3: ASSLNNLSGYT; V: TRBV27; J: TRBJ1-2
CDR3: ASSWRARDTGELF; V: TRBV7-2; J: TRBJ2-2
CDR3: ASSFGEANTGELF; V: TRBV7-9; J: TRBJ2-2
CDR3: ASRPAGGQETQY; V: TRBV7-7; J: TRBJ2-5